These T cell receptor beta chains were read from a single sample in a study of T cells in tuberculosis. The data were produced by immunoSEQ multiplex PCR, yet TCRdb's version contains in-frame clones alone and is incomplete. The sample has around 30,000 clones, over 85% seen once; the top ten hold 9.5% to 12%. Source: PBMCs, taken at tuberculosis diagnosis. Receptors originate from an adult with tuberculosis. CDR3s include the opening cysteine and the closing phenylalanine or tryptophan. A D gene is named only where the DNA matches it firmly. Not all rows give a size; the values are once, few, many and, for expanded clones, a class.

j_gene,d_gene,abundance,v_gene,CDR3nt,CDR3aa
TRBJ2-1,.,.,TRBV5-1,TGCGCCAGCAGCTTGGATCTCGATGAGCAGTTCTTC,CASSLDLDEQFF
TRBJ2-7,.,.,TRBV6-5,TGTGCCAGCAGAGGGGGGGCCGCTAGTTACGAGCAGTACTTC,CASRGGAASYEQYF
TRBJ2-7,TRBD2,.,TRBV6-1,TGTGCCAGCAGTCCCTGGACTAGCGGGAACGAGCAGTACTTC,CASSPWTSGNEQYF
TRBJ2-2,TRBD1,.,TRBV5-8,TGTGCCAGCAGCTGGGGACAGGGGTATCCCGGGGAGCTGTTTTTT,CASSWGQGYPGELFF
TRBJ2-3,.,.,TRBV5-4,TGTGCCAGCAGCTTGTGGGGGGTTCGCGCAGATACGCAGTATTTT,CASSLWGVRADTQYF
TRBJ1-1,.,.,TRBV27,TGTGCCAGCAGTTTTAGGGAGGACACTGAAGCTTTCTTT,CASSFREDTEAFF
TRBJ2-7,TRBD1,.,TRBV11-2,TGTGCCAGCAGCCAGGACAGGGGGTTTTCCTACGAGCAGTACTTC,CASSQDRGFSYEQYF
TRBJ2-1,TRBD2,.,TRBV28,TGTGCCAGCAGTTTGGCTAGCGGGAGGCTTCAGTTCTTC,CASSLASGRLQFF
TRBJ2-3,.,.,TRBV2,TGTGCCAGCAGTGATGTAAGAGGGACAGATACGCAGTATTTT,CASSDVRGTDTQYF
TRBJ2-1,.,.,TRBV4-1,TGCGCCAGCAGCCTAACAACTAGGGGGGAGCAGTTCTTC,CASSLTTRGEQFF
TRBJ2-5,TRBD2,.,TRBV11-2,TGTGCCAGCCGGGGGGGCCAAGAGACCCAGTACTTC,CASRGGQETQYF
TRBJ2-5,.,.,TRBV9,TGTGCCAGCAGCGTAGTGGACCGTCCGGGGGAGACCCAGTACTTC,CASSVVDRPGETQYF
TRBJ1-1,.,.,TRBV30,TGTGCCTGGAACCGACAGCGGGGCACTGAAGCTTTCTTT,CAWNRQRGTEAFF
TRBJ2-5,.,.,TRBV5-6,TGTGCCAGCAGCTGGTCGGCGGGCTCCCCACTAGAGACCCAGTACTTC,CASSWSAGSPLETQYF
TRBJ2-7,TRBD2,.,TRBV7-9,TGTGCCAGCAGCCCACTCACTAGCGTCTACGAGCAGTACTTC,CASSPLTSVYEQYF
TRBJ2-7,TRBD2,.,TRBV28,TGTGCCAGCAGTTTCCCAGCGGGAGTTCGCTACGAGCAGTACTTC,CASSFPAGVRYEQYF
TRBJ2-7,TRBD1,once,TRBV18,TGTGCCAGCTCATTCCCCGGGACAGAGAGTTCCTACGAGCAGTACTTC,CASSFPGTESSYEQYF
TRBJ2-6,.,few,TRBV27,TGTGCCAGCAGTGCGTTGGACAGATTAATTAGCTCTGGGGCCAACGTCCTGACTTTC,CASSALDRLISSGANVLTF
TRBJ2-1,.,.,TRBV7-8,TGTGCCAGCAGCTTTATCGATAGCGACATCTCCTACAATGAGCAGTTCTTC,CASSFIDSDISYNEQFF
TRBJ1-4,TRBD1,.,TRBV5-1,TGCGCCAGCAGTCTGGGGACAGGGGGTTTGAAACTGTTTTTT,CASSLGTGGLKLFF
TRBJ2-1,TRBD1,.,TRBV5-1,TGCGCCAGCAGCCTTCGACAGGGGGCCTACAATGAGCAGTTCTTC,CASSLRQGAYNEQFF
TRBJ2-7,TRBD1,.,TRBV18,TGTGCCAGCTCACCCGGACAGGGGGCACCCTACGAGCAGTACTTC,CASSPGQGAPYEQYF
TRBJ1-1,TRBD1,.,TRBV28,TGTGCCAGCCTTACTTTGACAGGGTCGGGCCCTGAAGCTTTCTTT,CASLTLTGSGPEAFF
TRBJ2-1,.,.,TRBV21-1,TGTGCCAGCAGACCGACTAGCTCTGAGCAGTTCTTC,CASRPTSSEQFF
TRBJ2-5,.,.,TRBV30,TGTGCCTGGAGTTCAAACATCCAAGAGACCCAGTACTTC,CAWSSNIQETQYF
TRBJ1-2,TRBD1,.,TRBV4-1,TGCGCCAGCAGCCAATCGGGACAGAACTTCTATGGCTACACCTTC,CASSQSGQNFYGYTF
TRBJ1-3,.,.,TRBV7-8,TGTGCCAGCAGCTTACGGTTCCCCTCTGGAAACACCATATATTTT,CASSLRFPSGNTIYF
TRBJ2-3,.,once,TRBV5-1,TGCGCCAGCAGCTTGGCTACTAGTTCGTCAGATACGCAGTATTTT,CASSLATSSSDTQYF
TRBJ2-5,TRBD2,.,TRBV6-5,TGTGCCAGCACCTTAGGGACTAGCGAAAAAGAGACCCAGTACTTC,CASTLGTSEKETQYF
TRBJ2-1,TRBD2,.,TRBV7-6,TGTGCCAGCAGCTTAGGGGTGGGCGGGAGGTACAATGAGCAGTTCTTC,CASSLGVGGRYNEQFF
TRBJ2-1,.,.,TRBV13,TGTGCCAGCAGCTTGGAAGCGGTGAGCTCCTACAATGAGCAGTTCTTC,CASSLEAVSSYNEQFF
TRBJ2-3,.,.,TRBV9,TGTGCCAGCAGCGTAGGTGACTACACAGATACGCAGTATTTT,CASSVGDYTDTQYF
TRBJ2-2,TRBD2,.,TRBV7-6,TGTGCCAGCAGCTCCCGACTAGCGGAAAACACCGGGGAGCTGTTTTTT,CASSSRLAENTGELFF
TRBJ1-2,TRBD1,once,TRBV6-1,TGTGCCAGCAGTGAACTAGACAGGGACTATGGCTACACCTTC,CASSELDRDYGYTF
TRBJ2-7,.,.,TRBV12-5,TGTGCTAGTGGCAGGACACTTTACGAGCAGTACTTC,CASGRTLYEQYF
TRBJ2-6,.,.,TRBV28,TGTGCCAGCAGTTTGCTGAGAGGGTCAACTGGGGCCAACGTCCTGACTTTC,CASSLLRGSTGANVLTF
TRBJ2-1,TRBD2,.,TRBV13,TGTGCCAGCAGCCCCCCCGGGCGGGAGTGGGGGAATGAGCAGTTCTTC,CASSPPGREWGNEQFF
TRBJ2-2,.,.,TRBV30,TGTGCCTGGAACGGAGGGCGAGGGGAGCTGTTTTTT,CAWNGGRGELFF
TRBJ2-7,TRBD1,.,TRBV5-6,TGTGCCAGCAGCTTCGGGACAGGGGCTAGGGAGCAGTACTTC,CASSFGTGAREQYF
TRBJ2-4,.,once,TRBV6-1,TGTGCCAGCAGTGACGGGGGAGAACCCAAAAACATTCAGTACTTC,CASSDGGEPKNIQYF
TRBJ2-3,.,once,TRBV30,TGTGCCTGGAGTGGCGGCTTTAGCACAGATACGCAGTATTTT,CAWSGGFSTDTQYF
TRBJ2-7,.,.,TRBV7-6,TGTGCCAGCAGCTTAGATGGGGCCACCTACGAGCAGTACTTC,CASSLDGATYEQYF
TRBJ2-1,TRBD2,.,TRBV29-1,TGCAGCGTTGAAGATGGGGTAGCGGGAGACAATGAGCAGTTCTTC,CSVEDGVAGDNEQFF
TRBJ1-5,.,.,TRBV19,TGTGCCAGTAGTATCGACAGCTATAGCAATCAGCCCCAGCATTTT,CASSIDSYSNQPQHF
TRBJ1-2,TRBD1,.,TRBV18,TGTGCCAGCTCACCGACTCTTGACAGGGACTATGGCTACACCTTC,CASSPTLDRDYGYTF
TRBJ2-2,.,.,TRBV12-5,TGTGCTAGTGGTCCGAGTAATACCGGGGAGCTGTTTTTT,CASGPSNTGELFF
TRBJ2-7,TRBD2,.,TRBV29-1,TGCAGCGTCCTCGGGGTAGCGGGGGTCTACGAGCAGTACTTC,CSVLGVAGVYEQYF
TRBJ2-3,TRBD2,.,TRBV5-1,TGCGCCAGCAGCTATGGACTAGAATCAGATACGCAGTATTTT,CASSYGLESDTQYF
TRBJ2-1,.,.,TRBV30,TGTGCCTGGAGTGTACAGGAGGGAGGTGGGCAGTTCTTC,CAWSVQEGGGQFF
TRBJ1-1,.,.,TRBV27,TGTGCCAGCAGTTTAGGAGGCGACACTGAAGCTTTCTTT,CASSLGGDTEAFF
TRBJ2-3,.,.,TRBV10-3,TGTGCCATCGGGGAAAGGAACGGGAGAACAGATACGCAGTATTTT,CAIGERNGRTDTQYF
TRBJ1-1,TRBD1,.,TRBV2,TGTGCCAGCAGTTCCGGGACAGAGAACACTGAAGCTTTCTTT,CASSSGTENTEAFF
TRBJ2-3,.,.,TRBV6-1,TGTGCCAGCAGTGAAGGGCCTCGAGCGAGCACAGATACGCAGTATTTT,CASSEGPRASTDTQYF
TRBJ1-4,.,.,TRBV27,TGTGCCAGCAGTTTCGACAGAGATGAAAAACTGTTTTTT,CASSFDRDEKLFF
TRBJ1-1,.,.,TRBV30,TGTGCCTGGATGGTACAGTGGAACACTGAAGCTTTCTTT,CAWMVQWNTEAFF
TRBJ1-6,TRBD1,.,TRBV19,TGTGCCAGTAGTTCCGGGACAGGGGCAGGTTCACCCCTCCACTTT,CASSSGTGAGSPLHF
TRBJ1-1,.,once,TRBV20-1,TGCAGTGCTACTGACACTGAAGCTTTCTTT,CSATDTEAFF